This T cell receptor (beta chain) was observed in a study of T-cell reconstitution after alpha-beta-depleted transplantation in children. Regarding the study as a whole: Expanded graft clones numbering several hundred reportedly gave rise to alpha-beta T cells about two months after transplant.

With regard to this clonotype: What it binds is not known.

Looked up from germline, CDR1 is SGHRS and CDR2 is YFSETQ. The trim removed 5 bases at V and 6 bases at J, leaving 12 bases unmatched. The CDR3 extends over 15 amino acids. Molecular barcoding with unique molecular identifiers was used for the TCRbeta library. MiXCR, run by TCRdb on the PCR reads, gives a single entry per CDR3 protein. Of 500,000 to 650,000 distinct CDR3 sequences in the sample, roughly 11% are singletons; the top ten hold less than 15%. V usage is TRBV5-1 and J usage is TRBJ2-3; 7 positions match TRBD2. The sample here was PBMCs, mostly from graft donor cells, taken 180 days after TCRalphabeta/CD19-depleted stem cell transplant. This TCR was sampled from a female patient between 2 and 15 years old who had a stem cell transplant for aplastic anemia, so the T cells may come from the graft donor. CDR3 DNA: TGCGCCAGCAGACCATCGGGACTACCCATGGATACGCAGTATTTT. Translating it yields CASRPSGLPMDTQYF.